This is a list of T cell receptor beta chains from one sample in a study of CD8+ T cells in alopecia areata. The table came from immunoSEQ multiplex PCR; TCRdb's copy has only in-frame clones and leaves some out. The sample records 140,000 to 150,000 clones, nearly 55% being singletons. The sample consisted of CD8+ T cells sorted from blood, taken at week 4, from a patient treated with tofacitinib. The receptors here all came from a human donor with alopecia areata. Both conserved end residues are part of each CDR3.

v_call	j_call	cdr3_aa
TRBV27	TRBJ1-5	CASRLGATGHDQPQHF
TRBV5-4	TRBJ2-3	CASSLLAGENLDTQYF
TRBV19	TRBJ2-3	CASTPPMGVSTDTQYF
TRBV12-5	TRBJ1-2	CASGLGRFDGYTF
TRBV7-9	TRBJ1-2	CASSLDREDRYTF
TRBV29-1	-	CSVGATGPYEQYF
TRBV29-1	TRBJ2-2	CSALGGAGELFF
TRBV13	TRBJ1-2	CASSPDRSLPYGYTF
TRBV2	TRBJ2-4	CASTEPQLPKNIQYF
TRBV5-4	TRBJ2-1	CASSLWGQRTNEQFF
TRBV27	TRBJ1-2	CASSLIGTSSGYTF
TRBV30	TRBJ2-1	CAWSVRGNEQFF
TRBV7-9	TRBJ2-7	CATSRGEASYEQYF
TRBV14	TRBJ2-1	CASSQAGQGPYNEQFF
TRBV27	TRBJ2-4	CAAGDPRSKNIQYF
TRBV27	TRBJ2-5	CASSPGGGETQYF
TRBV27	TRBJ2-3	CASSLGGPDTQYF
TRBV4-3	TRBJ1-1	CASSPGVGQGALNTEAFF
TRBV11-2	TRBJ2-5	CASSPGLAEETQYF
TRBV29-1	TRBJ2-5	CSVGNSYF
TRBV14	TRBJ2-1	CASSLRDRGVPLSNEQFF
TRBV9	TRBJ2-3	CASSEDLAGGNTDTQYF
TRBV7-9	TRBJ1-1	CASSPAGLSLTRTEAFF
TRBV5-4	TRBJ1-4	CASSLPEDEKLFF
TRBV6-5	TRBJ1-1	CASSYSSNKNTEAFF
TRBV7-8	TRBJ2-5	CASSYHPEQETQYF
TRBV11-2	TRBJ1-1	CASSLEAQNTEAFF
TRBV30	TRBJ2-5	CAWSPQVLEETQYF
TRBV7-9	TRBJ2-7	CASSLDAYEQYF
TRBV5-6	TRBJ1-2	CASSATGDYGYTF
TRBV7-6	TRBJ2-6	CASSDPGTGFSGANVLTF
TRBV30	TRBJ2-1	CAYSDRGRYNEQFF
TRBV27	TRBJ2-1	CASTRDFQVHNEQFF
TRBV13	TRBJ2-7	CASSTQQGDEQYF
TRBV12-5	TRBJ2-7	CASGFKDSSYEQYF
TRBV19	TRBJ1-3	CASTRAGNTIYF
TRBV29-1	TRBJ2-4	CSADRTGGAKNIQYF
TRBV30	TRBJ2-7	CAWSFPLGQAYEQYF
TRBV30	TRBJ2-7	CAWPNREGAGAPLPVGEQYF
TRBV6-5	TRBJ1-5	CASSYSMGSYQPQHF
TRBV5-1	TRBJ1-1	CASSWTTGGTEAFF
TRBV7-9	TRBJ1-5	CASSLDSSVVGSQPQHF
TRBV23-1	TRBJ1-5	CASSQFWMIRNQPQHF
TRBV29-1	TRBJ1-3	CSVVGDTIYF
TRBV7-2	TRBJ2-7	CASSHIRRTYEQYF
TRBV27	TRBJ2-5	CASSPLALSGGALETQYF
TRBV13	TRBJ2-7	CASSLERYEQYF
TRBV7-2	TRBJ1-1	CASSVTGGHTEAFF
TRBV4-1	TRBJ2-7	CASSQDLIGSEQYF
TRBV27	TRBJ2-2	CASSIVGTGELFF
TRBV19	TRBJ2-3	CASSFTGLAGDTQYF
TRBV7-8	TRBJ1-5	CASSLEGESGQHF
TRBV29-1	TRBJ2-2	CSVEVRGSANTGELFF
TRBV9	TRBJ1-5	CASSVAGGGQPQHF
TRBV7-9	TRBJ2-3	CASSSPISGGSADTQYF